Below, 10 T cell receptor beta chains from the same sample are listed, as sequenced in a study of control samples from healthy donors and cancer patients (dated by TCRdb to the early 2020s). Library method: the immunoSEQ multiplex PCR assay. TCRdb's version of the immuneACCESS table is confined to in-frame rearrangements and falls short of the full clone set. An unresolved V gene accounts for under half of the shortfall where checked; the remainder is of unknown origin. Here the sample has roughly 63,000 clones; roughly 90% occur a single time. Of the sample, 1.7% falls within the top ten clones. The sample consisted of PBMCs. These receptors came from a man aged 35 to 55 with colorectal cancer.

V gene TRBV15 combines with J gene TRBJ2-7, with 14 bases matching TRBD2. The V and J ends lost 1 base and 6 bases, in that order; junction bases with no gene match: 17. Germline assignment: CDR1 LNHNV and CDR2 YYDKDF (reference sequence). CDR3 length: 20 amino acids. CDR3: CATSRGPGTSGGLRKGEQYF. The CDR3 region has the DNA TGTGCCACCAGCAGAGGGCCCGGGACTAGCGGGGGCCTCCGCAAGGGCGAGCAGTACTTC.

This clone was seen only once. V gene TRBV19 combines with J gene TRBJ2-3, with 8 bases aligning to TRBD2. The CDR3 is 14 amino acids. CDR1 and CDR2 from the germline V gene are LNHDA and SQIVND (reference sequence). With 5 bases clipped from V and 5 bases from J, the junction kept 6 bases outside the gene matches. The CDR3 loop is CASSLRGVVDTQYF. In nucleotides, the CDR3 is TGTGCCAGTAGTTTGCGGGGGGTTGTAGATACGCAGTATTTT.

This sequence joins TRBV7-6 and TRBJ2-2; maybe TRBD1 (7 bases). Trimming cost V 9 bases and J 2 bases, with 16 bases left between them. The germline gives CDR1 SGHVS, CDR2 FNYEAQ. The CDR3 length is 15 residues. The CDR3 is CASTRGTVNTGELFF. CDR3 DNA sequence: TGTGCCAGTACGCGCGGGACAGTCAACACCGGGGAGCTGTTTTTT.

V is TRBV6-6 and J is TRBJ1-1, with unresolved D. Germline assignment: CDR1 MNHNY and CDR2 SVGAGI (reference sequence). The CDR3 has 13 residues. V was shortened by 3 bases and J by 1 base, with 6 bases between the two germline ends. CDR3 loop: CASSYPQNTEAFF. The CDR3 region has the DNA TGTGCCAGCAGTTATCCCCAGAACACTGAAGCTTTCTTT.

This clone was recorded a few times. The chain carries TRBV11-2 and TRBJ2-6; D unresolved. Trimming stripped 2 bases from V and 1 base from J, with 9 bases between. There are 16 residues in the CDR3. CDR1 SGHAT and CDR2 FQNNGV come from the germline V gene. The DNA of the CDR3 is TGTGCCAGCAGCTTATCCGGCAGGTCTGGGGCCAACGTCCTGACTTTC. This encodes CASSLSGRSGANVLTF.

A single count supports this clone. The V call is TRBV2, the J call TRBJ1-6; D is ambiguous. This CDR3 has 13 residues. V lost 7 bases and J 18 bases, leaving 22 bases between the germline ends. Germline V CDR1 and CDR2: SNHLY, FYNNEI. Here the CDR3 reads CASTQIGLVPSHF. The CDR3 DNA reads TGTGCCAGCACCCAAATAGGGCTAGTACCCAGCCACTTT.

This chain connects TRBV6-5 to TRBJ2-2; D unresolved. The CDR3 is 12 residues long. With 8 bases removed from V and 9 bases from J, the gap between germline ends came to 13 bases. The germline V gene has CDR1 MNHEY and CDR2 SVGAGI. The chain's CDR3 is CASGPGRRELFF. The CDR3 DNA reads TGTGCCAGCGGGCCCGGTAGGCGGGAGCTGTTTTTT.

The V call is TRBV2, the J call TRBJ2-5; D is undetermined. The V and J ends lost 0 bases and 1 base respectively, with 6 bases between them. From germline, CDR1 is SNHLY and CDR2 FYNNEI. The CDR3 has 14 residues. CDR3 sequence (DNA): TGTGCCAGCAGTGAAGCGCTACTCCAAGAGACCCAGTACTTC. It is translated as CASSEALLQETQYF. The full variable domain, completed using reference TRBV2 and TRBJ2-5, is EPEVTQTPSHQVTQMGQEVILRCVPISNHLYFYWYRQILGQKVEFLVSFYNNEISEKSEIFDDQFSVERPDGSNFTLKIRSTKLEDSAMYFCASSEALLQETQYFGPGTRLLVL.

This chain connects TRBV27 to TRBJ2-7; either TRBD1 or TRBD2 may supply D (6 bases each). The CDR3 is 18 residues long. The V and J ends lost 5 bases and 1 base respectively, with 24 bases between them. Germline V lookup: CDR1 MNHEY, CDR2 SMNVEV (reference sequence). CDR3 region: CASSHRARGARESYEQYF. For the CDR3, the DNA is TGTGCCAGCAGTCATCGGGCGAGGGGGGCCAGGGAATCCTACGAGCAGTACTTC.

This rearrangement joins TRBV7-8 to TRBJ1-2; no clear D gene. The CDR3 is 12 residues long. Germline V gene lookup returns CDR1 SGHVS and CDR2 FQNEAQ. Between the trimmed V and J ends, which lost 5 bases and 5 bases, there was a span of 9 bases. CDR3 bases: TGTGCCAGCAGCGGACGTGGGTATGGCTACACCTTC. Amino acids: CASSGRGYGYTF.